The present T cell receptor beta chain was sequenced within a study of T-cell memory formation after mild COVID-19. This clonotype was detected a few times. Per the germline V gene, CDR1 is SEHNR and CDR2 is FQNEAQ (reference sequence). The CDR3 totals 14 residues. Trimming cost V 7 bases and J 8 bases, with 18 bases left between them. Via MiXCR, TCRdb re-called the 5' RACE reads, giving one row per CDR3 protein. Found here are hundreds of thousands of distinct CDR3 sequences, roughly a fifth of them singletons; the top ten hold under 8.5%. The sequenced sample consisted of PBMCs or a T cell subset sorted from them (not recorded which). This chain uses TRBV7-9 with TRBJ2-1; D perhaps matches TRBD2 (5 bases). This TCR was recovered from an adult woman who had mild COVID-19 (a few samples of this study predate the infection). Cell type and time point are not known. The CDR3 spells CASTHEGLWHEQFF. The DNA of the CDR3 is TGTGCCAGCACCCATGAGGGCCTCTGGCATGAGCAGTTCTTC.